Presented here are 32 T cell receptor beta chains from one specimen sequenced in a study of blood T cell repertoires in COVID-19 (TCRdb year 2020). Libraries were made using the immunoSEQ multiplex PCR assay. TCRdb stores this immuneACCESS table with in-frame sequences only. Part of the clones is absent; in the studies checked, under half of the shortfall reflects unresolved V genes, and no reason is known for the rest. The sample table holds around 200,000 clones, of which approximately 86% were seen once. The ten top clones hold about 3% of the sample. Material for sequencing was peripheral blood. Receptor source: a man aged 40-49 years with active or convalescent COVID-19.

This CDR3 is CASSKDGQIDNSPLHF. Written as DNA, the CDR3 is TGTGCCAGCAGCAAAGATGGACAGATAGACAATTCACCCCTCCACTTT. V usage is TRBV7-3 and J usage is TRBJ1-6; tentative D call: TRBD1 (6 bases). In germline, CDR1 is SGHTA, CDR2 FQGTGA. This CDR3 has 16 residues. Trimming took 5 bases from V and 7 from J, leaving 18 bases between them.

The CDR3 DNA reads as TGTGCCAGCAGCTTAGAGTGGAGCGGAGGTACAGATACGCAGTATTTT. Protein product: CASSLEWSGGTDTQYF. The rearrangement joins TRBV7-6 to TRBJ2-3; tentatively, D is TRBD2 (5 bases). The CDR3 spans 16 residues. Trimming pared 1 base from V and 3 bases from J, leaving 14 bases between. The V gene's germline CDR1 is SGHVS and CDR2 FNYEAQ. Based on the CDR3 plus reference TRBV7-6 and TRBJ2-3, the full variable domain is GAGVSQSPRYKVTKRGQDVALRCDPISGHVSLYWYRQALGQGPEFLTYFNYEAQQDKSGLPNDRFSAERPEGSISTLTIQRTEQRDSAMYRCASSLEWSGGTDTQYFGPGTRLTVL.

The V call is TRBV6-6, the J call TRBJ1-3; a possible D gene is TRBD1 (6 bases). The CDR3 runs 17 residues. Germline CDR1 reads MNHNY; CDR2 reads SVGAGI (reference sequence). V was pared by 5 bases and J by 0 bases, with 17 bases between. CDR3 protein: CASSPKGGGNSGNTIYF. The DNA of the CDR3 is TGTGCCAGCAGTCCTAAAGGGGGGGGGAACTCTGGAAACACCATATATTTT.

The rearrangement joins TRBV19 to TRBJ1-6, with D maybe TRBD1 (6 bases). Deletions cut 4 bases from V and 9 bases from J, with 7 bases between. The CDR3 spans 12 residues. Germline CDR1 is LNHDA and CDR2 is SQIVND (reference sequence). CDR3 in DNA: TGTGCCAGTAGTACAGGGGTTTCACCCCTCCACTTT. Amino acid sequence: CASSTGVSPLHF.

The chain recombines TRBV5-1 with TRBJ2-1; D gene uncertain. The CDR3 consists of 14 residues. Per germline, CDR1 SGHRS and CDR2 YFSETQ. V dropped 3 bases and J dropped 8 bases, with 15 bases sitting between them. CDR3 residues: CASSSPRPHDEQFF. The CDR3 DNA reads as TGCGCCAGCAGCTCCCCTAGACCCCACGATGAGCAGTTCTTC.

This clone occurred a few times. Here the CDR3 reads CASQDTGNQPQHF. CDR3 in DNA: TGTGCCAGCCAGGACACCGGCAATCAGCCCCAGCATTTT. The rearrangement links TRBV28 to TRBJ1-5; D may be TRBD1 (5 bases). The germline V gene has CDR1 MDHEN and CDR2 SYDVKM. The CDR3 spans 13 residues. Trimming took off 8 bases at V and 2 bases at J, with 10 bases between the two ends.

The chain uses TRBV5-4 and TRBJ2-5; D is perhaps TRBD1 (6 bases). Germline V gives CDR1 SGHNT, CDR2 YYREEE (reference sequence). V was pared by 3 bases and J by 4 bases, with 7 bases between. The CDR3 loop spans 12 amino acids. The DNA for the CDR3 is TGTGCCAGCAGCTCAGGGGTAGAGACCCAGTACTTC. Protein product: CASSSGVETQYF.

The CDR3, as DNA: TGTGCCAGCAGCTTCGGGGAAACCTACGAGCAGTACTTC. Translation: CASSFGETYEQYF. The chain uses TRBV5-6 and TRBJ2-7; possible D gene TRBD2, 5 bases. V lost 2 bases and J 2 bases, leaving 8 bases between the germline ends. Per the germline V gene, CDR1 is SGHDT and CDR2 is YYEEEE. This CDR3 contains 13 residues.

V is TRBV25-1 and J is TRBJ1-6, with 8 bases aligning to TRBD1. Unmatched junction bases numbered 3, after V lost 1 base and J lost 7 bases. The germline CDR1 and CDR2 sequences are MGHDK and SYGVNS. The CDR3 contains 15 residues. The CDR3 loop reads CASSESDRGNSPLHF. The CDR3 coding sequence is TGTGCCAGCAGTGAATCAGACAGGGGCAATTCACCCCTCCACTTT.

This clone showed up just once. The genes are TRBV19 and TRBJ2-2; 8 bases are a match to TRBD2. There are 17 residues in the CDR3. Trimming took 3 bases from V and 4 from J; bases not matched to a gene: 10. Germline CDR1 is LNHDA and CDR2 is SQIVND (reference sequence). CDR3 coding DNA: TGTGCCAGTAGTATGGTCTCGGGACTAGGTCTCACCGGGGAGCTGTTTTTT. Translation: CASSMVSGLGLTGELFF.

This chain connects TRBV7-9 to TRBJ2-6; a possible D gene is TRBD1 (6 bases). Trimming pared 2 bases from V and 2 bases from J, leaving 19 bases between. The CDR3 loop spans 19 amino acids. The V gene's germline CDR1 is SEHNR and CDR2 FQNEAQ (reference sequence). The CDR3 coding sequence is TGTGCCAGCAGCTTATTGTACAGGGTACACTCACCTGGGGCCAACGTCCTGACTTTC. This encodes CASSLLYRVHSPGANVLTF.

This rearrangement joins TRBV7-6 to TRBJ1-1; possible D gene TRBD1, 6 bases. Per the germline V gene, CDR1 is SGHVS and CDR2 is FNYEAQ. This CDR3 is built from 15 residues. V lost 0 bases to trimming and J lost 5 bases, with 13 bases between them. The CDR3 sequence is CASSLAGGGATEAFF. The CDR3, as DNA: TGTGCCAGCAGCTTAGCGGGCGGGGGCGCGACTGAAGCTTTCTTT.

The gene calls are TRBV7-2 and TRBJ2-7; TRBD1 aligns across 10 bases. This CDR3 is 13 amino acids long. V was clipped by 6 bases and J by 4 bases; unmatched bases: 3. Germline values: CDR1 SGHTA, CDR2 FQGNSA. Written as DNA, the CDR3 is TGTGCCAGCAGGGGGGGACAGGGGTACGAGCAGTACTTC. As protein: CASRGGQGYEQYF. Filled out from reference TRBV7-2 and TRBJ2-7, the complete variable domain reads GAGVSQSPSNKVTEKGKDVELRCDPISGHTALYWYRQSLGQGLEFLIYFQGNSAPDKSGLPSDRFSAERTGGSVSTLTIQRTQQEDSAVYLCASRGGQGYEQYFGPGTRLTVT.

The V and J genes are TRBV19 and TRBJ1-1, with 7 bases that match TRBD1. V dropped 5 bases and J dropped 4; count of bases not matched to a gene: 4. Germline values: CDR1 LNHDA, CDR2 SQIVND (reference sequence). The CDR3 consists of 13 residues. The CDR3 coding sequence is TGTGCCAGTAGTGTGACAGGGTTCACTGAAGCTTTCTTT. It codes for CASSVTGFTEAFF.

The rearrangement uses TRBV5-4 and TRBJ2-2, with a weak D call TRBD2 (6 bases). The germline V gene has CDR1 SGHNT and CDR2 YYREEE (reference sequence). The CDR3 runs to 14 residues. The V end lost 0 bases, the J end lost 6 bases, and 9 bases lay between the germline ends. In DNA form, the CDR3 reads TGTGCCAGCAGCTTGGGACTAGATGCCGGGGAGCTGTTTTTT. This sequence encodes CASSLGLDAGELFF.

This rearrangement joins TRBV6-1 to TRBJ1-1; D not certain. This CDR3 region has 15 residues. Germline assignment: CDR1 MNHNS and CDR2 SASEGT. V shed 3 bases and J shed 0 bases, with 11 bases lying between them. CDR3 in DNA: TGTGCCAGCAGTGAGGGCAGACCCATGAACACTGAAGCTTTCTTT. This codes for CASSEGRPMNTEAFF.

CDR3 in amino acids: CASTGRTSGGKTQYF. CDR3 in DNA: TGTGCCAGCACCGGAAGGACTAGCGGGGGGAAGACCCAGTACTTC. The chain joins TRBV2 to TRBJ2-5, with 14 bases fitting TRBD2. This CDR3 has 15 residues. The germline V gene has CDR1 SNHLY and CDR2 FYNNEI. J gave up 6 bases and V 7 bases, and 7 bases lay outside the gene matches.

The V call is TRBV18, the J call TRBJ2-5; D unresolved. The CDR3 is 13 residues long. Germline assignment: CDR1 KGHSH and CDR2 LQKENI. Between the trimmed V and J ends, which lost 5 bases and 3 bases, there was a span of 10 bases. The CDR3 coding sequence is TGTGCCAGCTCAAAAGACACCGAAGAGACCCAGTACTTC. It yields the protein CASSKDTEETQYF.

This chain joins TRBV7-3 and TRBJ2-2; D is possibly TRBD1 (6 bases). The germline V gene has CDR1 SGHTA and CDR2 FQGTGA. CDR3 length: 14 residues. V was trimmed by 6 bases and J by 5 bases, leaving 13 bases between them. The DNA of the CDR3 is TGTGCCAGCAGTTCTAGCAGGGGTACCGGGGAGCTGTTTTTT. Translating it yields CASSSSRGTGELFF.

This clone was counted once. The V and J genes are TRBV19 and TRBJ1-5; D remains ambiguous. Per the germline V gene, CDR1 is LNHDA and CDR2 is SQIVND (reference sequence). The V and J ends lost 3 bases and 0 bases respectively, with 9 bases between them. The CDR3 covers 15 residues. CDR3 sequence: CASSIMGDSNQPQHF. The CDR3 nucleotides read TGTGCCAGTAGTATTATGGGAGATAGCAATCAGCCCCAGCATTTT.

CDR3 loop: CASSLAGESYEQYF. The CDR3 DNA reads TGCGCCAGCAGCTTGGCAGGGGAGTCCTACGAGCAGTACTTC. The chain uses TRBV5-1 and TRBJ2-7, with D possibly TRBD1 on 6 matching bases. The germline V gene has CDR1 SGHRS and CDR2 YFSETQ. Trimming shortened V by 0 bases and J by 1 base, and 8 bases separated the two germline ends. CDR3 length: 14 residues.

The chain recombines TRBV19 with TRBJ1-5; D might be TRBD1 (5 bases). The V end was cut by 3 bases, the J end by 0 bases, with 18 bases between. The CDR3 sequence is 18 residues long. In germline, CDR1 is LNHDA, CDR2 SQIVND (reference sequence). DNA for the CDR3: TGTGCCAGTAGTATTGGAAGGGGAGGCGCCTATAGCAATCAGCCCCAGCATTTT. It translates to CASSIGRGGAYSNQPQHF.

The V and J genes are TRBV11-2 and TRBJ1-2, with a weak D call TRBD1 (6 bases). V shed 3 bases and J shed 4 bases, with 9 bases lying between them. The CDR3 length is 13 residues. Germline V gene data show CDR1 as SGHAT and CDR2 as FQNNGV. Here the CDR3 reads CASSLAGAYGYTF. CDR3 in DNA: TGTGCCAGCAGCTTGGCAGGGGCCTATGGCTACACCTTC.

The V gene is TRBV19, the J gene TRBJ1-2, with 7 bases aligning to TRBD1. V shed 5 bases, J shed 5 bases, and the junction held 11 bases outside the gene matches. Germline assignment: CDR1 LNHDA and CDR2 SQIVND (reference sequence). The CDR3 totals 15 residues. The CDR3 here is CASSVVRTGRYGYTF. The CDR3 nucleotides read TGTGCCAGTAGTGTAGTGAGGACAGGTCGATATGGCTACACCTTC.

The chain combines TRBV4-3 with TRBJ2-5; 8 nucleotides match TRBD1. Germline V CDR1 and CDR2: LGHNA, YSLEER. V lost 0 bases, J lost 4 bases, and 4 bases stayed unmatched. This CDR3 contains 15 residues. In DNA form, the CDR3 reads TGCGCCAGCAGCCAAGATCTAACAGGGGGAGAGACCCAGTACTTC. Its translation: CASSQDLTGGETQYF.

This rearrangement joins TRBV28 to TRBJ2-7, with D possibly matching TRBD2 (6 bases). The V and J ends lost 2 bases and 0 bases respectively, with 11 bases between them. Germline V gene data show CDR1 as MDHEN and CDR2 as SYDVKM. The length of the CDR3 is 15 residues. In nucleotides, the CDR3 is TGTGCCAGCAGTTTAAAGGGGACTGCCTCCTACGAGCAGTACTTC. This translates into CASSLKGTASYEQYF. The full variable domain, its missing parts supplied by reference TRBV28 and TRBJ2-7, is DVKVTQSSRYLVKRTGEKVFLECVQDMDHENMFWYRQDPGLGLRLIYFSYDVKMKEKGDIPEGYSVSREKKERFSLILESASTNQTSMYLCASSLKGTASYEQYFGPGTRLTVT.

The chain carries TRBV27 and TRBJ2-2, with TRBD1 matching 8 bases. CDR1 is MNHEY and CDR2 is SMNVEV in the germline V gene (reference sequence). The CDR3 covers 16 residues. The V and J ends lost 3 bases and 7 bases, in that order; junction bases with no gene match: 10. The DNA for the CDR3 is TGTGCCAGCAGTTTTGGTCGGCAGGGGGCTAGCGGGGAGCTGTTTTTT. Its protein product is CASSFGRQGASGELFF.

The chain has TRBV3-1 (or the pseudogene TRBV3-2) and TRBJ1-5; D gene unclear. CDR1 and CDR2 (germline): LGHDT, YNNKEL (reference sequence). The CDR3 consists of 13 residues. V was cut by 1 base and J by 4 bases, with 5 bases left in between. In DNA form, the CDR3 reads TGTGCCAGCAGCCAAGGAGCGAATCAGCCCCAGCATTTT. Its protein product is CASSQGANQPQHF.

The chain employs TRBV5-6 and TRBJ2-3; TRBD2 aligns across 15 bases. CDR3 size: 16 residues. Germline CDR1 SGHDT, CDR2 YYEEEE. Unmatched junction bases numbered 3, after V lost 4 bases and J lost 3 bases. This CDR3 reads CASSTGLAGGTDTQYF. For the CDR3, the DNA is TGTGCCAGCAGCACGGGACTAGCGGGGGGAACAGATACGCAGTATTTT. Using reference TRBV5-6 and TRBJ2-3 for the parts outside the CDR3, the full variable domain is DAGVTQSPTHLIKTRGQQVTLRCSPKSGHDTVSWYQQALGQGPQFIFQYYEEEERQRGNFPDRFSGHQFPNYSSELNVNALLLGDSALYLCASSTGLAGGTDTQYFGPGTRLTVL.

The chain couples TRBV4-1 to TRBJ2-7, with unresolved D. The V end lost 1 base, the J end lost 2 bases, and 6 bases lay between the germline ends. The CDR3 contains 13 residues. Germline V CDR1 and CDR2: MGHRA, YSYEKL. CDR3 sequence: CASSQGATYEQYF. CDR3 in DNA: TGCGCCAGCAGCCAAGGGGCGACCTACGAGCAGTACTTC.

For the CDR3, the DNA is TGTGCCAGCAGCTTACTTCCGGGGTCGGGAAACACCATATATTTT. It is translated as CASSLLPGSGNTIYF. The chain is built from TRBV7-2 and TRBJ1-3; no firm D call. Trimming shortened V by 2 bases and J by 4 bases, and 12 bases separated the two germline ends. The CDR3 is 15 amino acids. The germline V gene encodes CDR1 SGHTA and CDR2 FQGNSA. The complete variable domain, with remaining parts taken from reference TRBV7-2 and TRBJ1-3, reads GAGVSQSPSNKVTEKGKDVELRCDPISGHTALYWYRQSLGQGLEFLIYFQGNSAPDKSGLPSDRFSAERTGGSVSTLTIQRTQQEDSAVYLCASSLLPGSGNTIYFGEGSWLTVV.

The chain couples TRBV4-1 to TRBJ2-5, with 7 bases lining up with TRBD1. Trimming took 4 bases from V and 1 from J; bases not matched to a gene: 12. Germline CDR1 MGHRA, CDR2 YSYEKL. The CDR3 loop spans 17 amino acids. The CDR3 spells CASSPLNRRDSQETQYF. CDR3 bases: TGCGCCAGCAGCCCACTCAATCGCCGGGACAGCCAAGAGACCCAGTACTTC.